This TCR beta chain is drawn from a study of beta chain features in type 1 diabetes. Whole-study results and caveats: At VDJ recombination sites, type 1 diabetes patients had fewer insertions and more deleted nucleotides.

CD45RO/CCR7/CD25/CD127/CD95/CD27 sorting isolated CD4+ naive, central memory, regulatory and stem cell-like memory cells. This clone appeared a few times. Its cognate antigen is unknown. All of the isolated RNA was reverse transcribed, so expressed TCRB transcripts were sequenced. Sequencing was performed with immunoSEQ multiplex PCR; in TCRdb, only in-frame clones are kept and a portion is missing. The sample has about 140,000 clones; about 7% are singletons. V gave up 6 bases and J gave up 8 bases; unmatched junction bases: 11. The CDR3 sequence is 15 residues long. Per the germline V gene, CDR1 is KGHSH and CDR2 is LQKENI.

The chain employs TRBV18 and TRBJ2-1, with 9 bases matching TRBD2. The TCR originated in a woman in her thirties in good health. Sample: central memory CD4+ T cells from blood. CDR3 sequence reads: CASSQGLAQGDEQFF. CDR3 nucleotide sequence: TGTGCCAGCTCGCAGGGACTAGCTCAGGGGGATGAGCAGTTCTTC.